The rows below give T cell receptor beta chains drawn from one sample of a study of T cell responses to AZD1222 COVID-19 vaccine. Assay: immunoSEQ multiplex PCR; the TCRdb copy retains only in-frame clones and omits some. The data hold 120,000 to 150,000 clones, with about 91% observed a single time. The sample here was peripheral blood, taken on day 0 of AZD1222 vaccination. Receptors originate from an adult in good health. Both conserved end residues are part of each CDR3. D genes are given only for firm matches. Size values are once, few and many counts, or a class for expanded clones, and some rows have none.

clone_size: -; d_call: TRBD2; j_call: TRBJ2-1; v_call: TRBV7-9; cdr3_aa: CASSLGASGIEQFF; cdr3_nt: TGTGCCAGCAGCTTAGGGGCTAGCGGGATTGAGCAGTTCTTC
clone_size: -; d_call: -; j_call: TRBJ1-3; v_call: TRBV2; cdr3_aa: CATRRAGNTIYF; cdr3_nt: TGTGCCACCCGTCGGGCCGGAAACACCATATATTTT
clone_size: -; d_call: TRBD1; j_call: TRBJ2-7; v_call: TRBV28; cdr3_aa: CASITGGAVYEQYF; cdr3_nt: TGTGCCAGCATAACAGGGGGCGCCGTCTACGAGCAGTACTTC
clone_size: -; d_call: -; j_call: TRBJ1-5; v_call: TRBV11-2; cdr3_aa: CASSLWSNQPQHF; cdr3_nt: TGTGCCAGCAGCTTGTGGAGCAATCAGCCCCAGCATTTT
clone_size: -; d_call: -; j_call: TRBJ2-3; v_call: TRBV11-3; cdr3_aa: CASSLRSRDFSTDTQYF; cdr3_nt: TGTGCCAGCAGCTTAAGGTCACGCGACTTTAGCACAGATACGCAGTATTTT
clone_size: -; d_call: -; j_call: TRBJ2-5; v_call: TRBV21-1; cdr3_aa: CASSKVGEKREGGPKETQYF; cdr3_nt: TGTGCCAGCAGCAAAGTGGGGGAGAAGCGGGAGGGCGGTCCCAAAGAGACCCAGTACTTC
clone_size: -; d_call: -; j_call: TRBJ2-2; v_call: TRBV7-9; cdr3_aa: CASRLGTGELFF; cdr3_nt: TGTGCCAGCAGACTGGGGACCGGGGAGCTGTTTTTT
clone_size: -; d_call: TRBD1; j_call: TRBJ1-1; v_call: TRBV28; cdr3_aa: CASSLVPGQGAGTEAFF; cdr3_nt: TGTGCCAGCAGTTTAGTCCCCGGACAGGGGGCAGGTACTGAAGCTTTCTTT
clone_size: -; d_call: -; j_call: TRBJ2-1; v_call: TRBV5-6; cdr3_aa: CASSTPEGSYNEQFF; cdr3_nt: TGTGCCAGCAGCACCCCTGAGGGTTCCTACAATGAGCAGTTCTTC
clone_size: -; d_call: -; j_call: TRBJ2-3; v_call: TRBV6-5; cdr3_aa: CAGGFVPDTQYF; cdr3_nt: TGTGCTGGAGGATTCGTTCCAGATACGCAGTATTTT
clone_size: -; d_call: TRBD1; j_call: TRBJ1-2; v_call: TRBV5-4; cdr3_aa: CASSSLTGVKIHGYTF; cdr3_nt: TGTGCCAGCAGCTCATTAACAGGGGTAAAGATTCATGGCTACACCTTC
clone_size: -; d_call: -; j_call: TRBJ1-2; v_call: TRBV27; cdr3_aa: CASSSRVFYGYTF; cdr3_nt: TGTGCCAGCAGTTCCAGGGTCTTCTATGGCTACACCTTC
clone_size: -; d_call: -; j_call: TRBJ2-5; v_call: TRBV5-1; cdr3_aa: CASSLGQQETQYF; cdr3_nt: TGCGCCAGCAGCTTGGGGCAGCAAGAGACCCAGTACTTC
clone_size: -; d_call: TRBD2; j_call: TRBJ2-1; v_call: TRBV5-1; cdr3_aa: CASSLTRGGEQFF; cdr3_nt: TGCGCCAGCAGCTTGACCCGCGGGGGTGAGCAGTTCTTC
clone_size: -; d_call: -; j_call: TRBJ1-1; v_call: TRBV30; cdr3_aa: CAWSNSENSEAFF; cdr3_nt: TGTGCCTGGAGTAATTCGGAGAACTCTGAAGCTTTCTTT
clone_size: -; d_call: -; j_call: TRBJ1-2; v_call: TRBV6-5; cdr3_aa: CASGGNYGYTF; cdr3_nt: TGTGCCAGCGGGGGGAACTATGGCTACACCTTC
clone_size: -; d_call: -; j_call: TRBJ2-7; v_call: TRBV28; cdr3_aa: CASSSDNFGWQYF; cdr3_nt: TGTGCCAGCAGTAGTGACAATTTCGGGTGGCAGTACTTC
clone_size: -; d_call: -; j_call: TRBJ2-1; v_call: TRBV7-3; cdr3_aa: CASSLLVGVALAGEQFF; cdr3_nt: TGTGCCAGCAGCTTACTTGTCGGGGTAGCGTTGGCGGGTGAGCAGTTCTTC
clone_size: -; d_call: -; j_call: TRBJ2-5; v_call: TRBV12-3/TRBV12-4; cdr3_aa: CASSLGETQYF; cdr3_nt: TGTGCCAGCAGTTTGGGGGAGACCCAGTACTTC
clone_size: -; d_call: TRBD2; j_call: TRBJ2-7; v_call: TRBV30; cdr3_aa: CAWSFRGTSDSYEQYF; cdr3_nt: TGTGCCTGGAGTTTCCGAGGGACTAGCGACTCCTACGAGCAGTACTTC
clone_size: once; d_call: -; j_call: TRBJ2-1; v_call: TRBV7-3; cdr3_aa: CASSLTRTRNNEQFF; cdr3_nt: TGTGCCAGCAGCTTAACGCGAACTAGAAACAATGAGCAGTTCTTC
clone_size: -; d_call: -; j_call: TRBJ1-1; v_call: TRBV28; cdr3_aa: CASSFLTNTEAFF; cdr3_nt: TGTGCCAGCAGTTTCCTAACGAACACTGAAGCTTTCTTT
clone_size: -; d_call: TRBD1; j_call: TRBJ1-4; v_call: TRBV19; cdr3_aa: CASRQTGPNEKLFF; cdr3_nt: TGTGCCAGTAGACAGACAGGGCCTAATGAAAAACTGTTTTTT
clone_size: -; d_call: -; j_call: TRBJ1-6; v_call: TRBV4-1; cdr3_aa: CASSSGHLNYNSPLHF; cdr3_nt: TGCGCCAGCAGCTCGGGACACCTTAACTATAATTCACCCCTCCACTTT
clone_size: -; d_call: -; j_call: TRBJ2-3; v_call: TRBV27; cdr3_aa: CASSLARFSTDTQYF; cdr3_nt: TGTGCCAGCAGTTTAGCGAGATTCAGCACAGATACGCAGTATTTT
clone_size: -; d_call: -; j_call: TRBJ1-4; v_call: TRBV6-5; cdr3_aa: CASSLQGGVGKLFF; cdr3_nt: TGTGCCAGCAGCTTACAGGGAGGAGTAGGAAAACTGTTTTTT
clone_size: -; d_call: -; j_call: TRBJ1-1; v_call: TRBV18; cdr3_aa: CASSPGGLNTEAFF; cdr3_nt: TGTGCCAGCTCACCAGGCGGGTTGAACACTGAAGCTTTCTTT
clone_size: -; d_call: -; j_call: TRBJ2-3; v_call: TRBV13; cdr3_aa: CASSLVRGTSTDTQYF; cdr3_nt: TGTGCCAGCAGCTTAGTACGAGGGACTAGCACAGATACGCAGTATTTT
clone_size: -; d_call: -; j_call: TRBJ1-1; v_call: TRBV5-6; cdr3_aa: CASSLPQNTEAFF; cdr3_nt: TGTGCCAGCAGCTTGCCACAGAACACTGAAGCTTTCTTT
clone_size: -; d_call: TRBD2; j_call: TRBJ2-2; v_call: TRBV11-3; cdr3_aa: CASSLERKAGARSGELFF; cdr3_nt: TGTGCCAGCAGCTTAGAAAGAAAAGCGGGAGCCAGGTCCGGGGAGCTGTTTTTT
clone_size: -; d_call: TRBD1; j_call: TRBJ2-5; v_call: TRBV18; cdr3_aa: CASSPVKTGGQETQYF; cdr3_nt: TGTGCCAGCTCACCGGTCAAGACAGGGGGCCAGGAGACCCAGTACTTC
clone_size: -; d_call: -; j_call: TRBJ1-1; v_call: TRBV2; cdr3_aa: CASIGRAEAFF; cdr3_nt: TGTGCCAGCATCGGGCGAGCTGAAGCTTTCTTT
clone_size: -; d_call: -; j_call: TRBJ1-6; v_call: TRBV7-2; cdr3_aa: CASSLAGTGGSPLHF; cdr3_nt: TGTGCCAGCAGCCTAGCCGGGACCGGAGGATCACCCCTCCACTTT
clone_size: once; d_call: -; j_call: TRBJ1-2; v_call: TRBV6-1; cdr3_aa: CASSESRLLVGANYGYTF; cdr3_nt: TGTGCCAGCAGTGAATCCCGCCTTCTTGTGGGCGCTAACTATGGCTACACCTTC
clone_size: -; d_call: -; j_call: TRBJ1-6; v_call: TRBV5-4; cdr3_aa: CASSWGVGSPLHF; cdr3_nt: TGTGCCAGCAGCTGGGGGGTGGGGTCACCCCTCCACTTT
clone_size: -; d_call: -; j_call: TRBJ2-3; v_call: TRBV7-3; cdr3_aa: CASSLGGTPDTQYF; cdr3_nt: TGTGCCAGCAGCTTAGGCGGGACCCCAGATACGCAGTATTTT
clone_size: -; d_call: -; j_call: TRBJ2-2; v_call: TRBV9; cdr3_aa: CASSVVGTGELFF; cdr3_nt: TGTGCCAGCAGCGTAGTAGGCACCGGGGAGCTGTTTTTT
clone_size: -; d_call: TRBD2; j_call: TRBJ2-7; v_call: TRBV6-5; cdr3_aa: CASSYSWEGTYEQYF; cdr3_nt: TGTGCCAGCAGTTACTCGTGGGAGGGCACCTACGAGCAGTACTTC
clone_size: -; d_call: TRBD2; j_call: TRBJ2-1; v_call: TRBV6-4; cdr3_aa: CASSPLAGVGGEQFF; cdr3_nt: TGTGCCAGCAGCCCCCTTGCGGGAGTTGGCGGTGAGCAGTTCTTC
clone_size: -; d_call: -; j_call: TRBJ2-7; v_call: TRBV6-2/TRBV6-3; cdr3_aa: CASSLGEDGSYEQYF; cdr3_nt: TGTGCCAGCAGTTTAGGGGAGGACGGGTCCTACGAGCAGTACTTC
clone_size: once; d_call: -; j_call: TRBJ1-3; v_call: TRBV9; cdr3_aa: CASSVEGISGNTIYF; cdr3_nt: TGTGCCAGCAGCGTAGAGGGGATATCTGGAAACACCATATATTTT
clone_size: -; d_call: -; j_call: TRBJ2-7; v_call: TRBV7-2; cdr3_aa: CASSLLPSRGEQYF; cdr3_nt: TGTGCCAGCAGCTTACTACCGTCGCGGGGCGAGCAGTACTTC
clone_size: few; d_call: -; j_call: TRBJ1-1; v_call: TRBV6-5; cdr3_aa: CASGLGRLAFF; cdr3_nt: TGTGCCAGCGGACTAGGACGGTTAGCTTTCTTT
clone_size: once; d_call: TRBD1; j_call: TRBJ2-1; v_call: TRBV19; cdr3_aa: CASIGQGGVGEQFF; cdr3_nt: TGTGCCAGTATCGGACAGGGTGGGGTAGGGGAGCAGTTCTTC
clone_size: -; d_call: -; j_call: TRBJ1-2; v_call: TRBV6-6; cdr3_aa: CASSYSLRDYGYTF; cdr3_nt: TGTGCCAGCAGTTACTCGCTCAGGGATTATGGCTACACCTTC
clone_size: -; d_call: -; j_call: TRBJ2-5; v_call: TRBV21-1; cdr3_aa: CASSRTSIMAGKETQYF; cdr3_nt: TGTGCCAGCAGCAGAACGTCGATAATGGCGGGGAAGGAGACCCAGTACTTC
clone_size: -; d_call: TRBD2; j_call: TRBJ2-1; v_call: TRBV5-1; cdr3_aa: CASSFISGSGSYNEQFF; cdr3_nt: TGCGCCAGCAGCTTTATTAGCGGGAGCGGTTCCTACAATGAGCAGTTCTTC
clone_size: -; d_call: -; j_call: TRBJ2-7; v_call: TRBV12-3/TRBV12-4; cdr3_aa: CASSPGQLEQYF; cdr3_nt: TGTGCCAGCAGCCCTGGACAGTTGGAGCAGTACTTC
clone_size: -; d_call: TRBD1; j_call: TRBJ1-1; v_call: TRBV25-1; cdr3_aa: CASSLGDRKAFF; cdr3_nt: TGTGCCAGCAGTCTAGGGGACAGGAAGGCTTTCTTT
clone_size: -; d_call: TRBD2; j_call: TRBJ2-3; v_call: TRBV4-3; cdr3_aa: CASSQDLSGGPGFPDTQYF; cdr3_nt: TGCGCCAGCAGCCAAGATCTTTCGGGAGGGCCTGGGTTCCCAGATACGCAGTATTTT
clone_size: -; d_call: TRBD1; j_call: TRBJ1-2; v_call: TRBV6-5; cdr3_aa: CASSGLGGQGYGYTF; cdr3_nt: TGTGCCAGCAGCGGGTTGGGGGGACAGGGCTATGGCTACACCTTC
clone_size: -; d_call: TRBD1; j_call: TRBJ2-4; v_call: TRBV7-2; cdr3_aa: CASSQNRGAKNIQYF; cdr3_nt: TGTGCCAGCAGCCAAAACAGGGGAGCCAAAAACATTCAGTACTTC
clone_size: once; d_call: -; j_call: TRBJ2-7; v_call: TRBV19; cdr3_aa: CASSITAFRDEQYF; cdr3_nt: TGTGCCAGTAGTATCACAGCCTTCCGGGACGAGCAGTACTTC
clone_size: -; d_call: -; j_call: TRBJ2-1; v_call: TRBV9; cdr3_aa: CASSLRIGPPGYNEQFF; cdr3_nt: TGTGCCAGCAGCCTAAGAATAGGGCCCCCCGGATACAATGAGCAGTTCTTC